This is a list of T cell receptor beta chains from one sample in a study of T cells after yellow fever vaccination. MiXCR, run by TCRdb on the 5' RACE reads, gives a single entry per CDR3 protein. The sample includes around 250,000 distinct CDR3 sequences, less than 9% of them seen just once. The specimen comprised CD4+ T cells sorted from PBMCs, sampled 15 days after the yellow fever booster vaccination. Receptor source: a man younger than 40 who received the YFV17D yellow fever vaccine. The conserved cysteine and the conserved F or W are not part of the CDR3 here. A D gene is named only where the DNA matches it firmly.

v_gene	d_gene	j_gene	CDR3aa
TRBV29-1	.	TRBJ2-3	SVGRDTSTDTQY
TRBV7-2	.	TRBJ2-7	ASSFMANNYEQY
TRBV7-8	.	TRBJ2-7	ASSVPGYAQY
TRBV4-2	TRBD2	TRBJ2-2	ASSQFWTSGRVNTGELF
TRBV12-3/TRBV12-4	.	TRBJ2-7	ASRSQSQGFEQY
TRBV15	TRBD2	TRBJ2-1	ATRGRQTYNEQF
TRBV12-3/TRBV12-4	TRBD1	TRBJ2-2	ASSLPYGRTGGRTGELF
TRBV20-1	TRBD1	TRBJ2-6	SARGTGTPSSPNSGANVLT
TRBV7-9	.	TRBJ1-2	ASSFTGKGGYT
TRBV7-2	TRBD2	TRBJ2-2	ASRRAGRSGELF
TRBV4-2	TRBD1	TRBJ2-7	ASSQQPDRGIGYEQY
TRBV18	TRBD1	TRBJ1-5	ASSQGAVNQPQH
TRBV5-4	.	TRBJ2-2	ASSAGFSNTGELF
TRBV5-1	TRBD2	TRBJ2-1	ASSGLAGLQF
TRBV5-1	TRBD2	TRBJ2-1	DSSLAGAGGHNEQF
TRBV6-2/TRBV6-3	.	TRBJ2-5	ASRRPPETQY
TRBV28	.	TRBJ2-2	ASSSGTRELF
TRBV18	.	TRBJ2-7	ASSPGGSRPEQY
TRBV30	.	TRBJ2-1	AWRDHEQF
TRBV12-3/TRBV12-4	.	TRBJ2-7	ASSLPGSRSEQY
TRBV18	TRBD1	TRBJ1-2	ASSADRANYGYT
TRBV4-3	TRBD1	TRBJ1-5	ASSLGTGGQPQH
TRBV29-1	TRBD1	TRBJ1-2	SVRTGGSPGYT
TRBV14	.	TRBJ2-1	ASSQSGRVGNEQF
TRBV11-2	.	TRBJ1-4	ASSLGQENEKLF
TRBV7-2	TRBD2	TRBJ2-7	ASSGQVASGGSYEQY
TRBV4-3	.	TRBJ1-2	ASSQAAGGGYT
TRBV5-4	.	TRBJ1-2	ASSLLFQSPIYGYT
TRBV24-1	.	TRBJ2-5	ATSVEKGVQETQY
TRBV28	.	TRBJ2-1	ASSPPVGARYNEQF
TRBV12-5	.	TRBJ2-2	ASGLPPKTGFANTGELF
TRBV12-3/TRBV12-4	.	TRBJ2-7	ASSGTSYEQY
TRBV5-1	.	TRBJ1-2	ASSLGEDRYGYT
TRBV5-6	TRBD2	TRBJ2-7	ASSWGLARTAEQY
TRBV20-1	TRBD1	TRBJ2-3	SAEEGAVDTQY
TRBV7-2	TRBD2	TRBJ2-1	ASSFGTAGGLYNEQF
TRBV4-3	TRBD1	TRBJ2-7	ASSQTGQGNEQY
TRBV29-1	.	TRBJ2-1	SALTGMHNEQF
TRBV1	.	TRBJ2-1	TSSPRGGTYNEQF
TRBV25-1	.	TRBJ2-5	ASHPTNGPGDTPD
TRBV5-6	.	TRBJ2-5	ASSSAGHNQETQY
TRBV20-1	.	TRBJ1-2	SAQHLNYGYT
TRBV7-2	.	TRBJ2-3	ASSLNSPHSTDTQY
TRBV19	.	TRBJ1-1	ASSIGRGWNEAF
TRBV7-2	TRBD2	TRBJ2-7	ASSLYGTNSYEQY
TRBV6-2/TRBV6-3	.	TRBJ2-7	ASSRGGHSYEQY
TRBV5-1	.	TRBJ1-1	ASTAGFDTEAF
TRBV20-1	.	TRBJ2-3	SASGRDGTDTQY
TRBV18	.	TRBJ2-5	ASSPPVGETQY
TRBV20-1	TRBD2	TRBJ2-7	SARGRGAGRISGSYEQY
TRBV7-9	TRBD1	TRBJ1-2	ASSPGTALWDGYT